A selection of T cell receptor beta chains follows, all from one sample in a study of control samples from healthy donors and cancer patients. The data were produced by immunoSEQ multiplex PCR, yet TCRdb's version contains in-frame clones alone and is incomplete. The sample includes over 200,000 clones, over 75% of them seen just once. Sample: PBMCs. Receptors originate from a woman aged 55-70 years with lung cancer. CDR3s include the opening cysteine and the closing phenylalanine or tryptophan. The order of the fields is CDR3 length, J gene, clone size, D gene, V gene, CDR3 protein, CDR3 DNA. D genes are given only for firm matches. Rows give clone size only sometimes, using once, few, many, or a class for an expanded clone.

14,TRBJ2-2,NA,NA,TRBV6-4,CASRIDLNTGELFF,TGTGCCAGCAGGATAGACCTGAACACCGGGGAGCTGTTTTTT
15,TRBJ2-3,NA,NA,TRBV11-3,CASSLGEGASDTQYF,TGTGCCAGCAGCTTAGGGGAGGGGGCATCAGATACGCAGTATTTT
15,TRBJ1-6,NA,TRBD1,TRBV6-1,CASSEAEGAASPLHF,TGTGCCAGCAGTGAAGCTGAGGGGGCAGCTTCACCCCTCCACTTT
15,TRBJ1-6,NA,NA,TRBV6-5,CASMAGSSYNSPLHF,TGTGCCAGCATGGCGGGGAGCTCCTATAATTCACCCCTCCACTTT
13,TRBJ1-6,NA,NA,TRBV5-1,CASSLGPLAPLHF,TGCGCCAGCAGCTTGGGACCCCTCGCACCCCTCCACTTT
13,TRBJ2-1,NA,NA,TRBV6-5,CASSQTGYNEQFF,TGTGCCAGCAGCCAAACAGGGTACAATGAGCAGTTCTTC
13,TRBJ1-5,NA,NA,TRBV9,CASSVVGNQPQHF,TGTGCCAGCAGCGTAGTTGGCAATCAGCCCCAGCATTTT
12,TRBJ1-2,NA,NA,TRBV19,CASGSRSLGYTF,TGTGCCAGCGGTTCGAGGTCTCTTGGCTACACCTTC
14,TRBJ1-6,NA,NA,TRBV19,CASSIDWANSPLHF,TGTGCCAGTAGTATAGATTGGGCCAATTCACCCCTCCACTTT
14,TRBJ1-1,NA,NA,TRBV6-6,CASSYQGWDTEAFF,TGTGCCAGCAGTTACCAGGGATGGGACACTGAAGCTTTCTTT
14,TRBJ2-7,NA,TRBD1,TRBV25-1,CASSGTGGFFEQYF,TGTGCCAGCAGTGGTACAGGGGGTTTTTTCGAGCAGTACTTC
13,TRBJ1-2,NA,NA,TRBV5-1,CASSLSLGNGYTF,TGCGCCAGCAGCTTATCTCTGGGGAATGGCTACACCTTC
14,TRBJ2-3,few,NA,TRBV28,CASSFLSGTDTQYF,TGTGCCAGCAGTTTTTTGAGCGGTACAGATACGCAGTATTTT
12,TRBJ1-2,NA,NA,TRBV5-4,CASSPDSYGYTF,TGTGCCAGCAGCCCTGACAGTTACGGCTACACCTTC
17,TRBJ2-7,NA,TRBD1,TRBV18,CASSPLLGQGSAYEQYF,TGTGCCAGCTCACCCCTTTTAGGACAGGGGTCCGCCTACGAGCAGTACTTC
13,TRBJ1-1,NA,NA,TRBV7-3,CASSLDPDTEAFF,TGTGCCAGCAGCTTAGACCCTGATACTGAAGCTTTCTTT
15,TRBJ2-2,few,TRBD2,TRBV27,CASSFGTSGTGELFF,TGTGCCAGCAGTTTTGGGACTAGCGGGACCGGGGAGCTGTTTTTT
15,TRBJ1-5,NA,TRBD1,TRBV10-2,CASRPRQGDNQPQHF,TGCGCCAGCAGGCCCCGACAGGGGGATAATCAGCCCCAGCATTTT
12,TRBJ1-1,NA,NA,TRBV19,CASRDMNTEAFF,TGTGCCAGTCGGGACATGAACACTGAAGCTTTCTTT
17,TRBJ1-5,NA,NA,TRBV4-1,CASSQADGPGVGQPQHF,TGCGCCAGCAGCCAAGCCGACGGCCCAGGGGTAGGGCAGCCCCAGCATTTT
14,TRBJ1-4,NA,TRBD1,TRBV25-1,CASTQTGMNEKLFF,TGTGCCAGCACCCAGACAGGGATGAATGAAAAACTGTTTTTT
16,TRBJ2-2,NA,TRBD1,TRBV18,CASSIAGGRNTGELFF,TGTGCCAGCTCGATCGCAGGGGGCAGGAACACCGGGGAGCTGTTTTTT
12,TRBJ1-6,NA,NA,TRBV12-3/TRBV12-4,CASSRPVSPLHF,TGTGCCAGCAGTCGCCCTGTTTCACCCCTCCACTTT
15,TRBJ2-2,NA,NA,TRBV7-3,CASSRNGGHTGELFF,TGTGCCAGCAGCCGAAACGGGGGTCACACCGGGGAGCTGTTTTTT
13,TRBJ2-7,NA,NA,TRBV29-1,CSVESLGAGEQYF,TGCAGCGTTGAAAGTCTTGGGGCTGGCGAGCAGTACTTC
13,TRBJ2-2,NA,NA,TRBV30,CAWSVLATGELFF,TGTGCCTGGAGTGTACTAGCAACCGGGGAGCTGTTTTTT
16,TRBJ2-5,NA,TRBD2,TRBV9,CASSVQTSGGQETQYF,TGTGCCAGCAGCGTACAGACTAGCGGGGGGCAAGAGACCCAGTACTTC
15,TRBJ1-6,NA,NA,TRBV28,CASRGAVGEGSPLHF,TGTGCCAGCAGGGGGGCGGTCGGGGAGGGATCACCCCTCCACTTT
14,TRBJ2-5,NA,NA,TRBV5-6,CASSLAGREETQYF,TGTGCCAGCAGCTTGGCGGGTAGGGAAGAGACCCAGTACTTC
14,TRBJ1-6,NA,TRBD1,TRBV7-9,CASSLEQGNSPLHF,TGTGCCAGCAGCTTAGAACAGGGGAATTCACCCCTCCACTTT
14,TRBJ2-1,NA,NA,TRBV5-1,CASSLASVYNEQFF,TGCGCCAGCAGCTTGGCTAGCGTATACAATGAGCAGTTCTTC
14,TRBJ2-1,NA,NA,TRBV5-1,CASSQGHGLNEQFF,TGCGCCAGCAGTCAGGGCCACGGACTCAATGAGCAGTTCTTC
14,TRBJ1-1,few,NA,TRBV6-2/TRBV6-3,CASSFGGAITEAFF,TGTGCCAGCAGTTTCGGAGGGGCGATCACTGAAGCTTTCTTT
13,TRBJ1-2,NA,NA,TRBV3-1/TRBV3-2,CASSPGGSAGYTF,TGTGCCAGCAGCCCCGGGGGGAGCGCTGGCTACACCTTC
12,TRBJ2-2,NA,NA,TRBV7-2,CASSTYTGELFF,TGTGCCAGCAGCACGTACACCGGGGAGCTGTTTTTT
12,TRBJ2-3,NA,NA,TRBV7-2,CASGSRTDTQYF,TGTGCCTCTGGGTCACGAACAGATACGCAGTATTTT
15,TRBJ1-5,NA,NA,TRBV10-2,CASSESQGIDQPQHF,TGCGCCAGCAGTGAGTCTCAGGGTATAGATCAGCCCCAGCATTTT
13,TRBJ1-5,once,TRBD1,TRBV10-2,CARSPGGGQPQHF,TGCGCCCGCAGCCCAGGGGGGGGTCAGCCCCAGCATTTT
15,TRBJ2-1,NA,TRBD2,TRBV11-3,CASSHTGTSDNEQFF,TGTGCCAGCAGCCATACCGGGACTAGCGACAATGAGCAGTTCTTC
15,TRBJ2-7,NA,NA,TRBV5-1,CASSLDRGSSYEQYF,TGCGCCAGCAGCTTGGACCGGGGTTCCTCCTACGAGCAGTACTTC
13,TRBJ2-1,NA,NA,TRBV2,CASSEAPGDEQFF,TGTGCCAGCAGTGAAGCTCCCGGGGATGAGCAGTTCTTC
16,TRBJ2-2,NA,TRBD2,TRBV7-3,CASSPSGRANTGELFF,TGTGCCAGCAGCCCAAGCGGGAGGGCGAACACCGGGGAGCTGTTTTTT
17,TRBJ2-1,once,TRBD2,TRBV5-1,CASSSGTSGYYYNEQFF,TGCGCCAGCAGCTCGGGGACTAGCGGTTACTACTACAATGAGCAGTTCTTC